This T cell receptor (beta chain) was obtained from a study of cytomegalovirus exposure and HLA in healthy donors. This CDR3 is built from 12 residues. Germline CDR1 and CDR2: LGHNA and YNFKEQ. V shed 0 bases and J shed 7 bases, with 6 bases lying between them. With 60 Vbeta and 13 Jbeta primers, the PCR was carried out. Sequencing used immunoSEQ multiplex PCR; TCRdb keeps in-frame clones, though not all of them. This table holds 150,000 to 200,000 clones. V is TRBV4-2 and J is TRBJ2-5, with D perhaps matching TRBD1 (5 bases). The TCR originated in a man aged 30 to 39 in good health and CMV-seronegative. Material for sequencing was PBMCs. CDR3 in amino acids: CASSQDRGTQYF. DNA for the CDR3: TGTGCCAGCAGCCAAGATAGGGGGACCCAGTACTTC.